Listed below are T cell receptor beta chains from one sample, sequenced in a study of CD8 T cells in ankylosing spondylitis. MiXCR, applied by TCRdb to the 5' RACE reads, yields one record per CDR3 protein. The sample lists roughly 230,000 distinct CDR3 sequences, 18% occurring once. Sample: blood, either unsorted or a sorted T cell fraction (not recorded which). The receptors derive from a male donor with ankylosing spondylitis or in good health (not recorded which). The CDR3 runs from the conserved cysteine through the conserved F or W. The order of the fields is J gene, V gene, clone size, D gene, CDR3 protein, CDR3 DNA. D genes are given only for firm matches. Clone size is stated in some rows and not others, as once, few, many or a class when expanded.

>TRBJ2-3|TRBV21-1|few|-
CASSKTSGMTDTQYF
TGTGCCAGCAGCAAGACTAGCGGGATGACAGATACGCAGTATTTT
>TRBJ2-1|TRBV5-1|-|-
CASSAAHRAIEQFF
TGCGCCAGCAGCGCGGCACATAGGGCCATTGAGCAGTTCTTC
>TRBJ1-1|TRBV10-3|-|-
CAISDVNTEAFF
TGTGCCATCAGTGACGTAAACACTGAAGCTTTCTTT
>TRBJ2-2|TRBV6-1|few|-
CASSPGAHTGELFF
TGTGCCAGCAGTCCCGGGGCCCACACCGGGGAGCTGTTTTTT
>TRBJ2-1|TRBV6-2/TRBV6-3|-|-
CASSFIDEQFF
TGTGCCAGCAGTTTCATAGATGAGCAGTTCTTC
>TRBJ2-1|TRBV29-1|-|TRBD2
CSVEREWTYNEQFF
TGCAGTGTGGAGCGGGAGTGGACCTACAATGAGCAGTTCTTC
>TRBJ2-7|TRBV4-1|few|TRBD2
CASSPRWTSGTDEQYF
TGCGCCAGCAGCCCGCGCTGGACTAGCGGGACTGACGAGCAGTACTTC
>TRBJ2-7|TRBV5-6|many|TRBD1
CASSRTGYEQYF
TGTGCCAGCAGCCGGACAGGGTACGAGCAGTACTTC
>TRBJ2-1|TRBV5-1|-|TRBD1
CASSRRQGTYNEQFF
TGCGCCAGCAGCAGACGACAGGGGACCTACAATGAGCAGTTCTTC
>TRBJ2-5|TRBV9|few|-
CASSVGLTTSQETQYF
TGTGCCAGCAGCGTAGGATTAACGACTAGCCAAGAGACCCAGTACTTC
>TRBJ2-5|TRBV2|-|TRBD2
CASSGLAGAQETQYF
TGTGCCAGCAGTGGCCTAGCGGGCGCCCAAGAGACCCAGTACTTC
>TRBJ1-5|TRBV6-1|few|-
CASSEIIRVSNQPQHF
TGTGCCAGCAGTGAAATAATCAGGGTAAGCAATCAGCCCCAGCATTTT
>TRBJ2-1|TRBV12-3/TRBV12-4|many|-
CASSPGNSLEQFF
TGTGCCAGCAGTCCCGGGAATTCCCTAGAGCAGTTCTTC
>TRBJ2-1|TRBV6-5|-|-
CASSYSTGRNEQFF
TGTGCCAGCAGTTACTCAACAGGGCGTAATGAGCAGTTCTTC
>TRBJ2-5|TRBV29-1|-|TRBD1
CSVEWVGQGAPQETQYF
TGCAGCGTTGAATGGGTCGGACAGGGGGCTCCCCAAGAGACCCAGTACTTC
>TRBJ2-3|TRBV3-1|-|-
CASSQGSPSFEDTQYF
TGTGCCAGCAGCCAAGGATCGCCTAGTTTTGAAGATACGCAGTATTTT
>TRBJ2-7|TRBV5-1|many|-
CASSLDDSGSYEQYF
TGCGCCAGCAGCTTGGATGACAGCGGCTCCTACGAGCAGTACTTC
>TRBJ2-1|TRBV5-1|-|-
CASNPSEVYNEQFF
TGCGCCAGCAACCCTAGCGAAGTATACAATGAGCAGTTCTTC
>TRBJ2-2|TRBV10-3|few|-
CASFTGTANTGELFF
TGTGCCAGCTTCACCGGGACGGCGAACACCGGGGAGCTGTTTTTT
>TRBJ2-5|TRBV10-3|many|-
CAISESDSMETQYF
TGTGCCATCAGTGAGTCAGACTCTATGGAGACCCAGTACTTC
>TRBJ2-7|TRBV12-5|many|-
CASGFGGYEQYF
TGTGCTAGTGGTTTTGGCGGGTACGAGCAGTACTTC
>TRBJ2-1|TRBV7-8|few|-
CASSLLAGATYNEQFF
TGTGCCAGCAGCTTACTAGCAGGGGCAACCTACAATGAGCAGTTCTTC
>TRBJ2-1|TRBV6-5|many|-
CASSYSRQFSSYNEQFF
TGTGCCAGCAGTTACTCGAGACAGTTTAGCTCCTACAATGAGCAGTTCTTC
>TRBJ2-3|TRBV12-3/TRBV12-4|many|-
CASSLAAPLDTQYF
TGTGCCAGCAGCCTTGCGGCCCCCTTAGATACGCAGTATTTT
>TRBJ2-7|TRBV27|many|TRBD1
CASSPPTGTYEQYF
TGTGCCAGCAGTCCTCCGACAGGGACCTACGAGCAGTACTTC
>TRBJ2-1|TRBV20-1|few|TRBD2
CSAPFLADSYNEQFF
TGCAGTGCTCCCTTTCTAGCGGACTCCTACAATGAGCAGTTCTTC
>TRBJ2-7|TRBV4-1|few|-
CASSQDGGLSYEQYF
TGCGCCAGCAGCCAAGACGGGGGCCTCTCCTACGAGCAGTACTTC
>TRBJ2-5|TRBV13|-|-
CASSLAGPEETQYF
TGTGCCAGCAGCTTAGCCGGCCCGGAGGAGACCCAGTACTTC
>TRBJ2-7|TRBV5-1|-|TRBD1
CASRPGQGGDEQYF
TGCGCCAGCAGGCCGGGACAGGGGGGGGACGAGCAGTACTTC
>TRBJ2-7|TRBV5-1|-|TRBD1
CASSSQTGGSSAHYEQYF
TGCGCCAGCAGCTCCCAGACAGGGGGCTCTAGCGCACACTACGAGCAGTACTTC
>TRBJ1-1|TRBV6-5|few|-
CASSYGGLEAFF
TGTGCCAGCAGTTACGGCGGGCTTGAAGCTTTCTTT
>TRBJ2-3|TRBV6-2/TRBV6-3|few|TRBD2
CASSLAGASITQYF
TGTGCCAGCAGTTTAGCGGGAGCTTCGATTACGCAGTATTTT
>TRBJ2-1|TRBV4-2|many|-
CASSRIAESSYNEQFF
TGTGCCAGCAGCAGGATAGCGGAAAGCTCCTACAATGAGCAGTTCTTC